Sequencing of this T cell receptor beta chain was carried out in a study of tumor and adjacent non-tumor tissue in lung cancer. The overall study: Some 3.9 million productive TCRbeta reads were obtained per sample on average. Study-wide results and limits: Significantly higher TCR diversity was found in tumor than normal lung.

TCRbeta libraries were built with three rounds of nested PCR, modified from ARM-PCR. TCRdb independently ran MiXCR on the multiplex PCR reads; one entry per CDR3 protein. The data contain tens of thousands of distinct CDR3 sequences, over 75% of them singletons. This sample's RNA came from whole unsorted tissue. Notes on this clonotype: Its antigen is still unknown. At one of its ends the junction is not consistent with the germline gene, which may arise from a read error.

The sequence was collected from a woman in her forties or fifties with non-small cell lung cancer. The source material was lung tumor tissue.

The CDR3 region is CASSPRLAGGIGEHYF. Written as DNA, the CDR3 is TGCGCCAGCAGCCCCAGACTAGCTGGAGGGATTGGGGAGCACTACTTC. V gene TRBV4-3 combines with J gene TRBJ2-7, with 7 bases aligning to TRBD2. From germline, CDR1 is LGHNA and CDR2 YSLEER. CDR3 length equals 16 residues.